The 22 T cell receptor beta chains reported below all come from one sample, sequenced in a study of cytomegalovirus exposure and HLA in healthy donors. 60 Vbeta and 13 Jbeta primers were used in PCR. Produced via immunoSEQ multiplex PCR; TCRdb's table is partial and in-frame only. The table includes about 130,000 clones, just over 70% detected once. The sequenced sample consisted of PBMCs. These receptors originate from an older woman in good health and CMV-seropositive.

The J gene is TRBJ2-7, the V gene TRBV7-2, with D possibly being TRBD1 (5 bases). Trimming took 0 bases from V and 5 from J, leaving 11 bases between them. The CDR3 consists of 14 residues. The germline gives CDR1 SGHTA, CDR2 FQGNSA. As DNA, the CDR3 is TGTGCCAGCAGCTTAGCAGGGGTACGCGACGAGCAGTACTTC. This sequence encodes CASSLAGVRDEQYF.

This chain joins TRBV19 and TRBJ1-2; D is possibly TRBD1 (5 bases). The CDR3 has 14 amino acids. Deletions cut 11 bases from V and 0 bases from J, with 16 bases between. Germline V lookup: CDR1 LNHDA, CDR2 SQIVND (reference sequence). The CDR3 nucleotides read TGTGCCCTAAAGGCGGCAGGGACTAACTATGGCTACACCTTC. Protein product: CALKAAGTNYGYTF.

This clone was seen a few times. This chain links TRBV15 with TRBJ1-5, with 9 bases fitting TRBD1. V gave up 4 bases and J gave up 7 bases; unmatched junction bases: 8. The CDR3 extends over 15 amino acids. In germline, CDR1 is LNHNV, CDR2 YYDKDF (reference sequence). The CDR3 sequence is CATSTSRGTGQPQHF. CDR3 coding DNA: TGTGCCACCAGCACCTCCAGGGGGACAGGGCAGCCCCAGCATTTT. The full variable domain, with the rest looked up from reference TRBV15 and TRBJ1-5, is DAMVIQNPRYQVTQFGKPVTLSCSQTLNHNVMYWYQQKSSQAPKLLFHYYDKDFNNEADTPDNFQSRRPNTSFCFLDIRSPGLGDTAMYLCATSTSRGTGQPQHFGDGTRLSIL.

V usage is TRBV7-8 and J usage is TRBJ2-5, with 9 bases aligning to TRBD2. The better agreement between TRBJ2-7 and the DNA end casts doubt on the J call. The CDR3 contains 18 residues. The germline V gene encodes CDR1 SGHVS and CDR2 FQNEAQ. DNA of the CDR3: TGTGCCAGCAGCTTAGTTCGCGCGGCTAGCGGGGAGTCCTACGAGCAGTACTTC. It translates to CASSLVRAASGESYEQYF.

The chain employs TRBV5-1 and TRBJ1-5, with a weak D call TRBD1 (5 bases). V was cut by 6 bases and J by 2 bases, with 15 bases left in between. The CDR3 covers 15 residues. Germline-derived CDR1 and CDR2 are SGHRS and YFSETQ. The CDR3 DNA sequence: TGCGCCAGCAAAAAGTTGGGGGGAGGCAATCAGCCCCAGCATTTT. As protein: CASKKLGGGNQPQHF.

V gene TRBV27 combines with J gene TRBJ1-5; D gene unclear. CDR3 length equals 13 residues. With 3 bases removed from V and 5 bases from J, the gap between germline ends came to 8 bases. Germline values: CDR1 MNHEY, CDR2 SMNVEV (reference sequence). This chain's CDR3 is CASSLEGYQPQHF. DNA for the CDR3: TGTGCCAGCAGTTTGGAGGGCTATCAGCCCCAGCATTTT.

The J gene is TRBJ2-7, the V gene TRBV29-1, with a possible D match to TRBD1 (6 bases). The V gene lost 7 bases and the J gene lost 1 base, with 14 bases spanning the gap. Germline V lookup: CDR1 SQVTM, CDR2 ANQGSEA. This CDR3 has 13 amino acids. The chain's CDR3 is CSGLTQGSYEQYF. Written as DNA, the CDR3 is TGCAGCGGCCTAACCCAGGGGTCCTACGAGCAGTACTTC.

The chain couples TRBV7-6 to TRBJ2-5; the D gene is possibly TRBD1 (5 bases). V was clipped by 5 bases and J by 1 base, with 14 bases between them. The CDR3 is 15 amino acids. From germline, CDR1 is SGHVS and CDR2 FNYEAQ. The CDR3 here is CASSLLGRGQETQYF. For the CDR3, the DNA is TGTGCCAGCAGCCTTCTTGGAAGGGGCCAAGAGACCCAGTACTTC.

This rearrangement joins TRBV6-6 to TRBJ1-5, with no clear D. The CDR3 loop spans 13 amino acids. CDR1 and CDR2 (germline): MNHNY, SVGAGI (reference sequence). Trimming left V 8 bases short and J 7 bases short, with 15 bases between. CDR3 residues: CASLRRENQPQHF. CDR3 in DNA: TGTGCCAGCCTTAGGAGGGAGAACCAGCCCCAGCATTTT.

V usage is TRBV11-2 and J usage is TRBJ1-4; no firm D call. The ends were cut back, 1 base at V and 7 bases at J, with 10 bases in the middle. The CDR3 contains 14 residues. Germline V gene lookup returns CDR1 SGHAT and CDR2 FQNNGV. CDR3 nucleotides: TGTGCCAGCAGCTTAGGTGCCCAGGCTGAAAAACTGTTTTTT. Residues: CASSLGAQAEKLFF. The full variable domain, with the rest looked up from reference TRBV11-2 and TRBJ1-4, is EAGVAQSPRYKIIEKRQSVAFWCNPISGHATLYWYQQILGQGPKLLIQFQNNGVVDDSQLPKDRFSAERLKGVDSTLKIQPAKLEDSAVYLCASSLGAQAEKLFFGSGTQLSVL.

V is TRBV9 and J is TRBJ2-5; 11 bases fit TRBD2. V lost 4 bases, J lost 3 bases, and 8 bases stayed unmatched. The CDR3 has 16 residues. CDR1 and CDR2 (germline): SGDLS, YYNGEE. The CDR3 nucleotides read TGTGCCAGCAGCCCAACTAGCGGGGGTTTAGAAGAGACCCAGTACTTC. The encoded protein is CASSPTSGGLEETQYF.

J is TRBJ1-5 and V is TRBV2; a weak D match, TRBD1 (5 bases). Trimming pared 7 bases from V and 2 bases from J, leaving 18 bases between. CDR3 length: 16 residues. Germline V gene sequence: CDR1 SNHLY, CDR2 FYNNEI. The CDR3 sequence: CASTAAFGAGNQPQHF. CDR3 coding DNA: TGTGCCAGCACTGCCGCTTTTGGGGCCGGCAATCAGCCCCAGCATTTT. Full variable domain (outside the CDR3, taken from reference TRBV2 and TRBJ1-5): EPEVTQTPSHQVTQMGQEVILRCVPISNHLYFYWYRQILGQKVEFLVSFYNNEISEKSEIFDDQFSVERPDGSNFTLKIRSTKLEDSAMYFCASTAAFGAGNQPQHFGDGTRLSIL.

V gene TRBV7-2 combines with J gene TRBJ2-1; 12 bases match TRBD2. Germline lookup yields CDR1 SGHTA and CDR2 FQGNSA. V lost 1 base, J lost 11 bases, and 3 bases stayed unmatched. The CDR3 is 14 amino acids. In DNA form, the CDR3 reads TGTGCCAGCAGCTTAGGGCTAGCGGGGGGGCAGCAGTTCTTC. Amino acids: CASSLGLAGGQQFF.

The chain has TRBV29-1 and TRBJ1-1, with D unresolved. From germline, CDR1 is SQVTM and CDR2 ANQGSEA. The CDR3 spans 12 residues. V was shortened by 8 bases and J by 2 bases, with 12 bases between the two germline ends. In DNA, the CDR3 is TGCAGCTCATTCCGGGGTAACACTGAAGCTTTCTTT. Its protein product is CSSFRGNTEAFF.

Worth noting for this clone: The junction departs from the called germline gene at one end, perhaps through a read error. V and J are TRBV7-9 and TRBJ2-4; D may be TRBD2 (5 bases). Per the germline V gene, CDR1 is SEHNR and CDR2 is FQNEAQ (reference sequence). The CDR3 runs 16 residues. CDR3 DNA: TGTTCCAGCAGCGATCCCAGCGGCCCTCAGAGGAACATTCAGTACTTC. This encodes CSSSDPSGPQRNIQYF.

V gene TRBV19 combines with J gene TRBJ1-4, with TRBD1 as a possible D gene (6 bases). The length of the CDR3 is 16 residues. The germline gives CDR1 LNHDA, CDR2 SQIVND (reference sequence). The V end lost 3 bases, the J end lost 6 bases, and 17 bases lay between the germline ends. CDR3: CASSIVLGARDEKLFF. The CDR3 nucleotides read TGTGCCAGTAGTATCGTTCTGGGGGCAAGGGATGAAAAACTGTTTTTT.

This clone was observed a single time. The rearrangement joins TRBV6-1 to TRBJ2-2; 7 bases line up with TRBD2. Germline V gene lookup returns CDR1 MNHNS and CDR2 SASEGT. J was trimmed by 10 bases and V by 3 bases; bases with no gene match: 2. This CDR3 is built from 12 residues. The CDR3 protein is CASSESGEELFF. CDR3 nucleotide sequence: TGTGCCAGCAGTGAGAGCGGGGAGGAGCTGTTTTTT.

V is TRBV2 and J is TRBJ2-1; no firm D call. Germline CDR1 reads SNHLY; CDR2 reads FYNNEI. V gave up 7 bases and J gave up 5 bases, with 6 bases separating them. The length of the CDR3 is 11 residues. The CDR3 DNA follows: TGTGCCAGCACTACGGACAATGAGCAGTTCTTC. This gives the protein CASTTDNEQFF. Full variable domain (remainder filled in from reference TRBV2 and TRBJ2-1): EPEVTQTPSHQVTQMGQEVILRCVPISNHLYFYWYRQILGQKVEFLVSFYNNEISEKSEIFDDQFSVERPDGSNFTLKIRSTKLEDSAMYFCASTTDNEQFFGPGTRLTVL.

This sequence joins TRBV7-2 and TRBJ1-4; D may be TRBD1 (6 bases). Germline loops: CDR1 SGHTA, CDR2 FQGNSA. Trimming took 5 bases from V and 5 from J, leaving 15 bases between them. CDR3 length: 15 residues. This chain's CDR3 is CASSLSGTKNEKLFF. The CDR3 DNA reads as TGTGCCAGCAGCCTGTCCGGGACAAAGAATGAAAAACTGTTTTTT.

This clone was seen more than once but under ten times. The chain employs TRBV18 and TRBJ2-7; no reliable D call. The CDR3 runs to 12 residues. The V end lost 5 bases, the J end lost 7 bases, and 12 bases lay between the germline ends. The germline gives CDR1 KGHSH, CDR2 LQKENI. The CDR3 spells CASSSSTVEQYF. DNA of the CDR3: TGTGCCAGCTCATCCTCTACGGTAGAGCAGTACTTC.

This chain's CDR3 is CASTGHEGGEAFF. In nucleotides, the CDR3 is TGTGCCAGCACCGGCCATGAAGGGGGTGAAGCTTTCTTT. The rearrangement uses TRBV7-6 and TRBJ1-1, with D possibly TRBD1 on 6 matching bases. Trimming took off 7 bases at V and 7 bases at J, with 16 bases between the two ends. This CDR3 spans 13 amino acids. In germline, CDR1 is SGHVS, CDR2 FNYEAQ.

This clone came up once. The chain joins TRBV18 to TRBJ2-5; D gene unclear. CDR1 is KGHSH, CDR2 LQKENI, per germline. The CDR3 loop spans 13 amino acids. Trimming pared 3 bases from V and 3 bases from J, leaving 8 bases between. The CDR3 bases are TGTGCCAGCTCACCCGTCGCGAAAGAGACCCAGTACTTC. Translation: CASSPVAKETQYF.